This T cell receptor (beta chain) was found in a study of control samples from healthy donors and cancer patients. V lost 0 bases and J lost 4; bases outside the gene matches: 7. The CDR3 is 16 amino acids. Germline CDR1 is SGHNT and CDR2 is YYREEE (reference sequence). Repertoires were generated with immunoSEQ multiplex PCR, while TCRdb's copy carries only in-frame clones and drops some. The sample shows about 140,000 clones, roughly 92% of them seen only once. This receptor was identified in a man aged 40-49 years in good health. Sequencing was carried out using blood. The chain couples TRBV5-4 to TRBJ2-4, with 7 bases that match TRBD2. The CDR3 loop reads CASSLARELGKNIQYF. The CDR3 DNA follows: TGTGCCAGCAGCTTGGCGCGGGAGTTAGGGAAAAACATTCAGTACTTC.